The T cell receptor (beta chain) under discussion was sequenced for a study of blood T cell repertoires in COVID-19. This CDR3 comprises 13 residues. Germline V gene sequence: CDR1 SGHRS, CDR2 YFSETQ. The V end lost 0 bases, the J end lost 6 bases, and 4 bases lay between the germline ends. This table comes from immunoSEQ multiplex PCR, and its TCRdb copy is limited to in-frame clones, with some not included. The data show around 450,000 clones, roughly 87% seen once. V and J are TRBV5-1 and TRBJ2-6; D unresolved. The clonotype originates from a young woman who had recovered from COVID-19. Sequenced material: PBMCs or T cells enriched from blood (not recorded which). CDR3 DNA sequence: TGCGCCAGCAGCTTGGAGCCGGCCAACGTCCTGACTTTC. Its protein product is CASSLEPANVLTF.